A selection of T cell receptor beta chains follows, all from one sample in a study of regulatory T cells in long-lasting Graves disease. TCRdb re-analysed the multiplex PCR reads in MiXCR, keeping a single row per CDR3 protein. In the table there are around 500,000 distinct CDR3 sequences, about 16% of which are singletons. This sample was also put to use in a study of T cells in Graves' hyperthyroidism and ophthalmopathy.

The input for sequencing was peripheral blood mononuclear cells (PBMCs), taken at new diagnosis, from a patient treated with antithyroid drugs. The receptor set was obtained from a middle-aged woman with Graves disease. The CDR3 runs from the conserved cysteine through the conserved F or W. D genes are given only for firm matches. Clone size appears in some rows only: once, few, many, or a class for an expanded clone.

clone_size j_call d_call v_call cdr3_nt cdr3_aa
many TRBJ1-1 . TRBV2 TGTGCCAGTAGAGTGGGGAACACTGAAGCTTTCTTT CASRVGNTEAFF
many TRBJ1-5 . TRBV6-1 TGTGCCACCAAGAGGGTTAATAGCAATCAGCCCCAGCATTTT CATKRVNSNQPQHF
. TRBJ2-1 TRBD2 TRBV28 TGTGCCAGCAGTTTACACGCGCGGGAGAAGTTGATTAGGAATGAGCAGTTCTTC CASSLHAREKLIRNEQFF
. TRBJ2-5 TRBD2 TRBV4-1 TGCGCCAGCAGCCAAGATAGTCCAGCGGGATACCAAGAGACCCAGTACTTC CASSQDSPAGYQETQYF
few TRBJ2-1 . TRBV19 TGTGCCAGTAGTATAGGGGGGGCCTACAATGAGCAGTTCTTC CASSIGGAYNEQFF
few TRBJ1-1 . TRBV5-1 TGCGCCAGCAGCCCCCTCATGCACACTGAAGCTTTCTTT CASSPLMHTEAFF
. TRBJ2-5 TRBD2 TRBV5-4 TGTGCCAGCAGCAGACCTGGACTAGCGGGGGTTCGAGAGACCCAGTACTTC CASSRPGLAGVRETQYF
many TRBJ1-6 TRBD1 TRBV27 TGTGCCAGCAGTTCCAGACAGGGGAGTCATTCACCCCTCCACTTT CASSSRQGSHSPLHF
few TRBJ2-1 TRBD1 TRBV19 TGTGCCAGTAGTAACGACCCGGGGCTCAGGGGGGAGCAGTTCTTC CASSNDPGLRGEQFF
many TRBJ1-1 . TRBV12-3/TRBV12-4 TGTGCCAGCAGTTTACTGGAGGGTACTGAAGCTTTCTTT CASSLLEGTEAFF
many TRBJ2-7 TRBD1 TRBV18 TGTGCCAGCTCACCACCGACAGGGCGTCCCTACGAGCAGTACTTC CASSPPTGRPYEQYF
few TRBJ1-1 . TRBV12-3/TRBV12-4 TGTGCCAGCAGTGGGGGGCGGAGTGGCGCTTTCTTT CASSGGRSGAFF
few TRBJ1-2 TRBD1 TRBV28 TGTGCCAGCAGTTTCCGACAGGGTAGCGGCTACACCTTC CASSFRQGSGYTF
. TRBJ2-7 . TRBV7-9 TGTGCCAGCAGCCGACCCCCGGTCTCCTACGAGCAGTACTTC CASSRPPVSYEQYF
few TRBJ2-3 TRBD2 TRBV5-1 TGCGCCAGCAGCCTAACTAGCGGGGGGTCCTCTAGCACAGATACGCAGTATTTT CASSLTSGGSSSTDTQYF
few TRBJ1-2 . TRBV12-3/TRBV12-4 TGTGCCAGCAGTTTAAGAGGGGACGGCCCAAGGGATGGCTACACCTTC CASSLRGDGPRDGYTF
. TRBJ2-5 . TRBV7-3 TGTGCCAGCAGCTTATCGGCGGGGGCTGGCTATGAGCAGTACTTC CASSLSAGAGYEQYF
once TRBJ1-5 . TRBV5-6 TGTGCCAGCAGCTGGGGTGGGCATCAGCCCCAGCATTTT CASSWGGHQPQHF
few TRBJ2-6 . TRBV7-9 TGTGCCAGCAGCCCAGCAGGTCGTGGGAGGTCCTCTGGGGCCAACGTCCTGACTTTC CASSPAGRGRSSGANVLTF
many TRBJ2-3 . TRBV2 TGTGCCAGCACGCAACTAGCAGGGGTCCGCACAGATACGCAGTATTTT CASTQLAGVRTDTQYF
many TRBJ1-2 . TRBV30 TGTGCCTGGACAGTGACAAACTATGGCTACACCTTC CAWTVTNYGYTF
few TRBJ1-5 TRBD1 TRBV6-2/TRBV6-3 TGTGCCAGCAGTTACGGGACAGGTTCTTATAGCAATCATCCCCAGCATTTT CASSYGTGSYSNHPQHF
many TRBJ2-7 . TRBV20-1 TGCAGTGCTAGAGAGTGGGGGCGGGAGGAGCAGTACTTC CSAREWGREEQYF
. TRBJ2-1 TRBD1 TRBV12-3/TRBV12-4 TGTGCCAGCGGCGAAGTGGGACAGTACAATGAGCAGTTCTTC CASGEVGQYNEQFF
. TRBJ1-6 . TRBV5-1 TGCGCCAGCAGCCCGACAGACAATTCACCCCTCCACTTT CASSPTDNSPLHF
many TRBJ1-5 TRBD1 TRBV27 TGTGCCAGCAGTTCGCCGACAGGGGGGCAGCCCCAGCATTTT CASSSPTGGQPQHF